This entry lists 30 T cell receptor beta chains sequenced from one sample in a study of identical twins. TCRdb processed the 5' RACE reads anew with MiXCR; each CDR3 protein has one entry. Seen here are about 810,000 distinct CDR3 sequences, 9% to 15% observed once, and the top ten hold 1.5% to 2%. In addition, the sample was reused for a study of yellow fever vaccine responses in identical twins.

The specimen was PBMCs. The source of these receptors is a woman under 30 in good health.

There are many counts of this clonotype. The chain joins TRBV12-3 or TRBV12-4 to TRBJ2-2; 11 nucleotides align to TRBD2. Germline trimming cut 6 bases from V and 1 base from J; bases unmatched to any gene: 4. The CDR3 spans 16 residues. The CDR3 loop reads CASSPGTSGNTGELFF. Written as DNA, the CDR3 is TGTGCCAGCAGCCCCGGGACTAGCGGGAACACCGGGGAGCTGTTTTTT.

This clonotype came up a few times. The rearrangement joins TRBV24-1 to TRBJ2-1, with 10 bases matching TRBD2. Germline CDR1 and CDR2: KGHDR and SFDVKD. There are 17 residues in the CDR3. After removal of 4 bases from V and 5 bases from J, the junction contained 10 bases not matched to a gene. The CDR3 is CATSDHTTSGWNNEQFF. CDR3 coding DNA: TGTGCCACCAGTGACCATACGACTAGCGGGTGGAACAATGAGCAGTTCTTC.

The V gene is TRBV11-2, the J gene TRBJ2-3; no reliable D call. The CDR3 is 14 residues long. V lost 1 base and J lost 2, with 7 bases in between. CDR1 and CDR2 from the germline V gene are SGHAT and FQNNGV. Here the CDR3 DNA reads TGTGCCAGCAGCTTAGGGTCCAACACAGATACGCAGTATTTT. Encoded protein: CASSLGSNTDTQYF.

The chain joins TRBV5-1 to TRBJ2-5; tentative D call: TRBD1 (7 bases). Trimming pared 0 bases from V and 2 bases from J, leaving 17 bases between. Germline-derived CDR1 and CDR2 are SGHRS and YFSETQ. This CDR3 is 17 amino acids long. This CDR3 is CASSLDMLSGGQETQYF. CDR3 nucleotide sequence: TGCGCCAGCAGCTTGGATATGTTGTCAGGGGGGCAAGAGACCCAGTACTTC.

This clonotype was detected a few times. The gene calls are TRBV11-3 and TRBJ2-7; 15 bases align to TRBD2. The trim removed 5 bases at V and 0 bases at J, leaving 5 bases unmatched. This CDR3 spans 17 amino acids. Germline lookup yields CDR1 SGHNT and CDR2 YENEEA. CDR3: CASSRGLAGGNSYEQYF. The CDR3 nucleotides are TGTGCCAGCAGCCGGGGACTAGCGGGAGGAAACTCCTACGAGCAGTACTTC.

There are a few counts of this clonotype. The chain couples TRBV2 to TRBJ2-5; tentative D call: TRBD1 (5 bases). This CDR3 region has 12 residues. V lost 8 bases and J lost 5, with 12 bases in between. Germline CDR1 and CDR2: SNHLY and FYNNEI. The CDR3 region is CASRSSGETQYF. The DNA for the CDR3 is TGTGCCAGCCGGAGCTCAGGGGAGACCCAGTACTTC.

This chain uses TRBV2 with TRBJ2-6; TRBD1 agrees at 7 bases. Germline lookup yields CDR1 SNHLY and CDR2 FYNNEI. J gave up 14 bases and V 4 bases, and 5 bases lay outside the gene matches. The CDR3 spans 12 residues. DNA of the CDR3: TGTGCCAGCAGTGGACAGGGCCTGCTCCTGACTTTC. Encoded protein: CASSGQGLLLTF.

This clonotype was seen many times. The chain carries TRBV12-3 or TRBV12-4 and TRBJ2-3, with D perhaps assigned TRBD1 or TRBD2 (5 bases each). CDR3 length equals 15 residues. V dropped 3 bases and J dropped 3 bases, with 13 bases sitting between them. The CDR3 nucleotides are TGTGCCAGCAGTTTCCGCCGGGGCCAAACAGATACGCAGTATTTT. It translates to CASSFRRGQTDTQYF.

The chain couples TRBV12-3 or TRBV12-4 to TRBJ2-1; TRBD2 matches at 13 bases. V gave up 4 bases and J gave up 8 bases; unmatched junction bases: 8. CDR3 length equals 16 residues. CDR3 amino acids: CASSSGTSGRAHEQFF. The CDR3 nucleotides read TGTGCCAGCAGTTCCGGAACTAGCGGGAGGGCGCATGAGCAGTTCTTC.

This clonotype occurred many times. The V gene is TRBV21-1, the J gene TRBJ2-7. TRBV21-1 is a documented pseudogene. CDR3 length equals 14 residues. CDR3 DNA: TGTGCCAACGCGAACCAGCCTGACTGCTACGAGCAGTACGTC. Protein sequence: CANANQPDCYEQYV.

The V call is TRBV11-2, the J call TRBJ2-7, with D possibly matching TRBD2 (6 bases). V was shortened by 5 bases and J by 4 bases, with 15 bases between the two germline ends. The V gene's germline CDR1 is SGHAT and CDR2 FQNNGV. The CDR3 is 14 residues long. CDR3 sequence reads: CASSRIGGLYEQYF. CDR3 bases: TGTGCCAGCAGCCGGATTGGGGGGTTATACGAGCAGTACTTC.

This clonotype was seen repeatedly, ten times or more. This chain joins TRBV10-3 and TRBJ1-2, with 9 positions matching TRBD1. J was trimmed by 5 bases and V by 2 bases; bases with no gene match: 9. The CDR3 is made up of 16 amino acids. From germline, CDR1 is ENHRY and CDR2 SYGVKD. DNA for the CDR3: TGTGCCATCAGTGAGCCCACCGGGACAGGGTCTTATGGCTACACCTTC. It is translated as CAISEPTGTGSYGYTF.

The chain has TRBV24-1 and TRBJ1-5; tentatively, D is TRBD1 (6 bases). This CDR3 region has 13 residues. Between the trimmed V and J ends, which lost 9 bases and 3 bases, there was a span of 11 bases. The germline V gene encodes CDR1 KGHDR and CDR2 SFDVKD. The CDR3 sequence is CATADSVNQPQHF. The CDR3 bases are TGTGCCACCGCGGACAGCGTCAATCAGCCCCAGCATTTT.

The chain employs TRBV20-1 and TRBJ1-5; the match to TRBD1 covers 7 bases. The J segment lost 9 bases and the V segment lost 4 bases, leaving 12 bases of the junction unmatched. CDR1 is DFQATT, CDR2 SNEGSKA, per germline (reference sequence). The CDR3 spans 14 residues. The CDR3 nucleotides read TGCAGTGCTACAGGGGGACGGCCTGGTGTGCCCCAGCATTTT. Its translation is CSATGGRPGVPQHF.

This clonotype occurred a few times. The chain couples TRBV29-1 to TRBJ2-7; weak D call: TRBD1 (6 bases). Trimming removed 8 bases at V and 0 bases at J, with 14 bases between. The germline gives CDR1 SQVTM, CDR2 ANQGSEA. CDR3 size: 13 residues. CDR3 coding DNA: TGCAGCTTATATTGGGGGCCCTCCTACGAGCAGTACTTC. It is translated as CSLYWGPSYEQYF.

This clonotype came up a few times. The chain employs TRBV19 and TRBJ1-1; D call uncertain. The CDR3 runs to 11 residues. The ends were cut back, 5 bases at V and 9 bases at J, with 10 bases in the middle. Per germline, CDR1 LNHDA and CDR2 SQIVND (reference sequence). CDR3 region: CASSRGPQAFF. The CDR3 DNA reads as TGTGCCAGTAGTCGCGGGCCACAAGCTTTCTTT.

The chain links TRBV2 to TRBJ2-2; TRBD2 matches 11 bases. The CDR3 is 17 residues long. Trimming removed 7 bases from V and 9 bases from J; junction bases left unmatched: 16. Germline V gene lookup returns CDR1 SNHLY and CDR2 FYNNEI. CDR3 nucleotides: TGTGCCAGCACCGGAGAAGGGCTAGCGGGGGGTACGAGGGAGCTGTTTTTT. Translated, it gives CASTGEGLAGGTRELFF.

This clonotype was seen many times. CDR3: CSATDRSSTDTQYF. DNA for the CDR3: TGCAGTGCTACAGACAGGTCTAGCACAGATACGCAGTATTTT. The V gene is TRBV20-1, the J gene TRBJ2-3, with D perhaps matching TRBD1 (6 bases). This CDR3 has 14 residues. The V end lost 4 bases, the J end lost 0 bases, and 11 bases lay between the germline ends. The germline CDR1 and CDR2 sequences are DFQATT and SNEGSKA (reference sequence).

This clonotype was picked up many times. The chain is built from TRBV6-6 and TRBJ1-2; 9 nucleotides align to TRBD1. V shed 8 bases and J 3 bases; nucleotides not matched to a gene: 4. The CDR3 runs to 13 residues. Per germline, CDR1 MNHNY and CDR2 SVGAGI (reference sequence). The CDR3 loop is CASRDRVDYGYTF. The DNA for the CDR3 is TGTGCCAGCCGGGACAGGGTCGACTATGGCTACACCTTC.

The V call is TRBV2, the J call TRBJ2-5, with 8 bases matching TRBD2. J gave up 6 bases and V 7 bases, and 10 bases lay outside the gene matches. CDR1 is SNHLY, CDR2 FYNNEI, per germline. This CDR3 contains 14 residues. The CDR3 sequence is CASTAGLGSQTQYF. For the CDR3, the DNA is TGTGCCAGCACCGCGGGACTAGGGTCTCAGACCCAGTACTTC.

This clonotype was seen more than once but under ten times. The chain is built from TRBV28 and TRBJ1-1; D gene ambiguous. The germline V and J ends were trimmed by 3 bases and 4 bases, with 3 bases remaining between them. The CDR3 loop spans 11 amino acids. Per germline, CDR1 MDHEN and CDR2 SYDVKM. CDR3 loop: CASSFFTEAFF. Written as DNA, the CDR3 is TGTGCCAGCAGTTTCTTCACTGAAGCTTTCTTT.

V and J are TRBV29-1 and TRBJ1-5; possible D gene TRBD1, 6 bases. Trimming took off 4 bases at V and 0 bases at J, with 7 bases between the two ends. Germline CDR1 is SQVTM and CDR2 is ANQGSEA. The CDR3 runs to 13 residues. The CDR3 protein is CSVVDSSNQPQHF. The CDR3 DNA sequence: TGCAGCGTTGTGGACAGTAGCAATCAGCCCCAGCATTTT.

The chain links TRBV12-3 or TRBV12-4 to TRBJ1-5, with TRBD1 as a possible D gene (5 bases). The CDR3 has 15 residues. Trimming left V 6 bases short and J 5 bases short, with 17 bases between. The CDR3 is CASSQTWGSHQPQHF. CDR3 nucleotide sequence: TGTGCCAGCAGCCAGACGTGGGGGTCTCATCAGCCCCAGCATTTT.

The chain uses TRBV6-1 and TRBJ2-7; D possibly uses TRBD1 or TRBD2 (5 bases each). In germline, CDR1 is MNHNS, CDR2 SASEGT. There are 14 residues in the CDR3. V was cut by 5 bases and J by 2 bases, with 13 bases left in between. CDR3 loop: CASSPEAGTYEQYV. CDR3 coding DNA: TGTGCCAGCAGTCCGGAGGCAGGGACCTACGAGCAGTACGTC.

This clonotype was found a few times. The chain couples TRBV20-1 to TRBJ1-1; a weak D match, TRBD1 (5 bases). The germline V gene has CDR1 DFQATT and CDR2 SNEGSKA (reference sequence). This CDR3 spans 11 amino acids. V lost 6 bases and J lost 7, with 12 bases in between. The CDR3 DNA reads TGCAGTGCAATGGGGGGGAATGAAGCTTTCTTT. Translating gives CSAMGGNEAFF.

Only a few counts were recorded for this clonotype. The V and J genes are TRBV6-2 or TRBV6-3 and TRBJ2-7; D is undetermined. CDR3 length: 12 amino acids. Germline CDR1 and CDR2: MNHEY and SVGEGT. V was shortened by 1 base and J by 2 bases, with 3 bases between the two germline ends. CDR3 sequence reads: CASSYLTYEQYF. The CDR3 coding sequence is TGTGCCAGCAGTTACTTAACCTACGAGCAGTACTTC.

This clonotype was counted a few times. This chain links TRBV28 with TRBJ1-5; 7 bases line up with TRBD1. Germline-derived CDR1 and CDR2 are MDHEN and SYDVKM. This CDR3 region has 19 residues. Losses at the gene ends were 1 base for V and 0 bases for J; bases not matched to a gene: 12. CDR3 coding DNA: TGTGCCAGCAGTTTATCGTACCGGGACAGAGATTATAGCAATCAGCCCCAGCATTTT. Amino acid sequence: CASSLSYRDRDYSNQPQHF.

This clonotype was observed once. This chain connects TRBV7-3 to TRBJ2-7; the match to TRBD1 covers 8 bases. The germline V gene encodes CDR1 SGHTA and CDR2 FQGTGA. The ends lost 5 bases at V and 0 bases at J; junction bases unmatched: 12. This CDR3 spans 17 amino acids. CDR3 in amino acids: CASSQSTGGASSYEQYF. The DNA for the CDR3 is TGTGCCAGCAGCCAATCCACAGGGGGTGCGAGCTCCTACGAGCAGTACTTC. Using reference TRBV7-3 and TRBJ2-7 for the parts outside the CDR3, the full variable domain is GAGVSQTPSNKVTEKGKYVELRCDPISGHTALYWYRQSLGQGPEFLIYFQGTGAADDSGLPNDRFFAVRPEGSVSTLKIQRTERGDSAVYLCASSQSTGGASSYEQYFGPGTRLTVT.

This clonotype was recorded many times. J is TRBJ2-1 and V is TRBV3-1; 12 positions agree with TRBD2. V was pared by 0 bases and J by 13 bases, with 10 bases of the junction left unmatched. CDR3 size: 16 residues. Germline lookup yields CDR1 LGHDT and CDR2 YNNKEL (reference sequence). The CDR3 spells CASSQDLASGRVEQFF. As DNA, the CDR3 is TGTGCCAGCAGCCAAGATCTGGCTAGCGGGAGGGTGGAACAGTTCTTC.

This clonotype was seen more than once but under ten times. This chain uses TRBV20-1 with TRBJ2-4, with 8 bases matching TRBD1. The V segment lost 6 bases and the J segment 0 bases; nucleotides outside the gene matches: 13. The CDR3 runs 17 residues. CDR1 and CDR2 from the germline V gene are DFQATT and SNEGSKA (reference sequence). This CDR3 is CSAPDRESVLAKNIQYF. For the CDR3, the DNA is TGCAGTGCCCCGGACAGGGAATCAGTACTAGCCAAAAACATTCAGTACTTC.